The present entry profiles one T cell receptor (beta chain) with its context. The antigen is unknown. The data were obtained in a study of T cells in localized non-small cell lung cancer. Study results and limitations: Heterogeneity remains possible, as sequencing covered one tumor region only. Detection in adjacent lung was observed for a median around 59 of the top 100 tumor clones. Uninvolved adjacent lung had more T cell clonality than any other tissue, topping tumor.

Here immunoSEQ multiplex PCR was the method, and the copy in TCRdb shows in-frame clones only, minus some. In the table there are about 23,000 clones, 88% of which are singletons. Germline CDR1 and CDR2: SGHTA and FQGNSA. Trimming removed 5 bases from V and 0 bases from J, with 19 bases in between. The CDR3 spans 17 residues. This receptor was obtained from a woman aged 40-69 years with stage III lung adenocarcinoma. The rearrangement uses TRBV7-2 and TRBJ1-1; weak D call: TRBD1 (6 bases). The source was peripheral blood mononuclear cells, collected before any cancer treatment. The chain's CDR3 is CASSPWGRGSLNTEAFF. The CDR3, as DNA: TGTGCCAGCAGCCCATGGGGCAGGGGTTCTTTGAACACTGAAGCTTTCTTT.